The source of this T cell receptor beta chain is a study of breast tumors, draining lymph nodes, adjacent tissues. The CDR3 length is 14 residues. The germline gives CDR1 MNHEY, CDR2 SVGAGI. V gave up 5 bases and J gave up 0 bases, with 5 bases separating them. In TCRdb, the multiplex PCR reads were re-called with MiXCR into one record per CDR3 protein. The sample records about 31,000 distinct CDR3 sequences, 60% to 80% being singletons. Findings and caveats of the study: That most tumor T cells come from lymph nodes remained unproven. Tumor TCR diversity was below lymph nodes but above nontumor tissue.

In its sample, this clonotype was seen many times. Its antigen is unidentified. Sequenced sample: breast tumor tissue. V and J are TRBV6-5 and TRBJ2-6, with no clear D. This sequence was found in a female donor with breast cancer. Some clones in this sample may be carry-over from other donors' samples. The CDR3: CASSPSSGANVLTF. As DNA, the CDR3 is TGTGCCAGCAGTCCGAGCTCTGGGGCCAACGTCCTGACTTTC.